Described below is a single T cell receptor (beta chain) sequence and its context. Its antigen is still unknown. It has no much larger one-base neighbor in the sample; base qualities were not kept. PBMC libraries used mostly 450 to 500 ng of input genomic DNA for deep sequencing, with six replicates per sample. The immunoSEQ hsTCRbeta kit was used to prepare TCRbeta libraries according to the manufacturer's instructions. The finished libraries were brought together in one pool at 3 to 3.5 nM, which was then read using an Illumina NovaSeq 6000 S4 flow cell. The authors' pipeline ran thus. The immunoSEQ Analyzer was used for raw data preprocessing and quality control. The analysis was restricted to productive rearrangements, with each unique CDR3 amino acid sequence defining a clonotype. Using the R package tcR, the researchers computed the Gini-Simpson index as their estimate of repertoire clonality. Student's t test was used to compare Gini indices, while Pearson correlation assessed associations with tumor size change. The immuneACCESS repertoire file appears here via TCRdb, limited to in-frame rearrangements. These files lack a portion of the clones; in checked studies, under half of the deficit traces to unresolved V genes, and the cause of the others is not known. That table gives V, J and clone size, and the DNA gave D and trimming. For this sample there are about 15,000 clones; over 60% appear just once. Together, the top ten hold around 2% of the sample.

The data derive from a study of neoadjuvant anti-PD-1 for oral cavity cancer (dated by TCRdb to 2020 to 2023). Turning to the overall study: Before undergoing curative-intent surgical resection, most patients got three to four biweekly nivolumab doses at 3 mg/kg. The parent correlative cohort had about 11 patients and a response rate of about 35%. Patients who did not progress were given a fourth nivolumab dose at about day 43 and had definitive surgical resection on days 50-56. Under RECIST 1.1, patients with complete response, partial response or stable disease were classed as responders, and patients with progression were classed as non-responders.

Here is what the overall study found, with its caveats: Only a few patients per response group were included in the TCR analyses, and larger cohorts for validation were called for by the authors. After neoadjuvant nivolumab, significantly higher T cell clonality (Gini index) was found within PBMCs in non-responders than in responders. Higher pretreatment blood TCRbeta clonality and lower post-treatment tumor TCRbeta clonality were correlated with higher pretreatment blood Treg/Th17 ratios.

CDR1 and CDR2 are drawn from the germline V gene (reference sequence): SEHNR, FQNEAQ. The trim is 5 bases for V and 7 bases for J, with a gap of 21 bases between the germline ends. CDR3 length: 16 amino acids, cysteine to phenylalanine. The DNA shown is the 48-base CDR3, in frame from base 1. Explained via the paper, the time point label denotes: before neoadjuvant nivolumab. The patients had newly diagnosed stage II-IVA oral cavity squamous cell carcinoma and had not received any prior systemic or radiation treatment. The cohort consisted of patients with HPV-negative, locally advanced oral cavity squamous cell carcinoma. No culture maintenance or expansion was done, as the peripheral blood mononuclear cells went straight to analysis. Samples came from a longitudinal correlative study of a single-arm phase II trial of neoadjuvant nivolumab in oral cavity squamous cell carcinoma. Genomic DNA-based TCRbeta sequencing was performed on subject-matched pre- and post-treatment PBMCs and tumors from three responders and three non-responders. Peripheral blood mononuclear cells were collected before nivolumab treatment and were collected again after treatment, at the time of surgery. Genomic DNA was isolated from PBMCs using the Maxwell RSC DNA from Cells kit.

Recombination connected TRBV7-9 to TRBJ1-5, with TRBD1 perhaps the D gene, on 5 matching bases. This TCR came from a person aged 35-79 years with oral cavity squamous cell carcinoma. The sample here was PBMCs, taken before nivolumab (anti-PD-1) treatment. In nucleotide form, the sequence is TGTGCCAGCAGCCCCACGGGGGAGGGTATGAGCCAGCCCCAGCATTTT. It translates as CASSPTGEGMSQPQHF.